This paragraph covers one T cell receptor beta chain sequence. Germline V gene lookup returns CDR1 MNHEY and CDR2 SVGAGI. J lost 7 bases, V lost 5 bases, and 5 bases had no gene match. The CDR3 runs 15 residues. Per the original methods: Reference gene primer amplification gave estimated nucleated cell counts. The repertoire was sequenced with immunoSEQ multiplex PCR; TCRdb's copy has only in-frame clones and lacks some. V and J calls and clone size are as listed in that table; D and trimming were resolved from the DNA. The sample contains some 150,000 clones, 75% to 85% of which appear only once. This specimen comes from a study of blood T cell repertoires in COVID-19. Background on the study: Samples taken during acute and convalescent COVID-19 were collected in the United States, Italy and Spain. From T cells, B-cell-depleted T cells, or PBMCs came the material, which was cDNA or gDNA.

The material sequenced was peripheral blood. This chain links TRBV6-5 with TRBJ2-1; 13 bases are shared with TRBD2. The sequence was collected from a woman aged 45-60 years with acute or convalescent COVID-19. In DNA form, the CDR3 reads TGTGCCAGCAGTCCACTAGCGGGGGGGGAGAATGAGCAGTTCTTC. The encoded protein is CASSPLAGGENEQFF.